What follows are 27 T cell receptor beta chains derived from one specimen sequenced in a study of identical twins. From the 5' RACE reads, TCRdb called clonotypes with MiXCR, one entry per CDR3 protein. The repertoire has more than 400,000 distinct CDR3 sequences, around 15% of them found once; the top ten carry more than 0.4%. These records were also assigned to another study, of yellow fever vaccine responses in identical twins.

The sample consisted of CD4+ T cells sorted from blood. Every receptor here comes from a woman under 30 in good health.

This clonotype was counted ten times or more. Relative to the germline gene, one junction end is altered; a read error may explain this. The rearrangement uses TRBV5-1 and TRBJ2-3, with 14 bases aligning to TRBD2. The CDR3 is 16 amino acids. Germline V gene sequence: CDR1 SGHRS, CDR2 YFSETQ. CDR3 in amino acids: CASSLGLAGGTDTQYF. CDR3 nucleotides: TGTGCCAGCAGCCTAGGACTAGCGGGAGGTACAGATACGCAGTATTTT.

This clonotype turned up a few times. V and J are TRBV15 and TRBJ1-5; D gene ambiguous. V lost 8 bases to trimming and J lost 4 bases, with 12 bases between them. This CDR3 is built from 13 residues. The germline V gene encodes CDR1 LNHNV and CDR2 YYDKDF (reference sequence). The CDR3 sequence is CATASHLNQPQHF. The DNA for the CDR3 is TGTGCCACCGCGTCACACTTGAATCAGCCCCAGCATTTT.

This clonotype has just a few counts. J is TRBJ2-5 and V is TRBV9; a possible D gene is TRBD1 (6 bases). The ends were cut back, 4 bases at V and 2 bases at J, with 15 bases in the middle. CDR1 is SGDLS and CDR2 is YYNGEE in the germline V gene. The CDR3 has 15 residues. The CDR3 region has the DNA TGTGCCAGCAGCAGGGGGAGCGCTATTCAAGAGACCCAGTACTTC. Translating gives CASSRGSAIQETQYF.

This clonotype has only a few counts. This chain links TRBV5-1 with TRBJ2-5, with 9 bases aligning to TRBD1. CDR1 is SGHRS and CDR2 is YFSETQ in the germline V gene. Unmatched junction bases numbered 16, after V lost 4 bases and J lost 0 bases. The CDR3 has 19 residues. This chain's CDR3 is CASSITGGPPSGYQETQYF. In DNA form, the CDR3 reads TGCGCCAGCAGCATAACAGGGGGCCCCCCGTCGGGGTACCAAGAGACCCAGTACTTC.

The chain uses TRBV5-1 and TRBJ2-2; TRBD1 agrees at 7 bases. Trimming removed 5 bases from V and 5 bases from J; junction bases left unmatched: 6. The CDR3 consists of 14 residues. Germline V gives CDR1 SGHRS, CDR2 YFSETQ. As DNA, the CDR3 is TGCGCCAGCAGGATGGCAGGGGGTACCGGGGAGCTGTTTTTT. It yields the protein CASRMAGGTGELFF. Full variable domain (remainder filled in from reference TRBV5-1 and TRBJ2-2): KAGVTQTPRYLIKTRGQQVTLSCSPISGHRSVSWYQQTPGQGLQFLFEYFSETQRNKGNFPGRFSGRQFSNSRSEMNVSTLELGDSALYLCASRMAGGTGELFFGEGSRLTVL.

The chain recombines TRBV4-1 with TRBJ2-1; D call uncertain. There are 16 residues in the CDR3. V lost 0 bases, J lost 0 bases, and 9 bases lay in between. In germline, CDR1 is MGHRA, CDR2 YSYEKL. The CDR3 reads CASSQDPTRSYNEQFF. DNA for the CDR3: TGCGCCAGCAGCCAAGACCCTACTCGCTCCTACAATGAGCAGTTCTTC.

The V call is TRBV5-6, the J call TRBJ2-7; D possibly matches TRBD1 or TRBD2 (5 bases each). The V end lost 4 bases, the J end lost 7 bases, and 15 bases lay between the germline ends. CDR1 and CDR2 (germline): SGHDT, YYEEEE. This CDR3 contains 13 residues. The CDR3 loop reads CASSRDHAAEQYV. The CDR3 DNA reads as TGTGCCAGCAGCCGGGACCACGCCGCGGAGCAGTACGTC.

The chain is built from TRBV18 and TRBJ2-1; D is ambiguous. The V end was cut by 2 bases, the J end by 8 bases, with 13 bases between. CDR3 size: 14 residues. The germline V gene encodes CDR1 KGHSH and CDR2 LQKENI. Written as DNA, the CDR3 is TGTGCCAGCTCACCAGTTTTCCAAGCTTATGAGCAGTTCTTC. This encodes CASSPVFQAYEQFF.

This clonotype turned up a few times. The rearrangement links TRBV19 to TRBJ1-5, with D maybe TRBD1 (6 bases). Deletions cut 3 bases from V and 0 bases from J, with 12 bases between. The CDR3 length is 16 residues. Germline V gene sequence: CDR1 LNHDA, CDR2 SQIVND (reference sequence). The CDR3 sequence: CASSIQGPSSNQPQHF. The CDR3 nucleotides are TGTGCCAGTAGTATTCAGGGGCCGAGTAGCAATCAGCCCCAGCATTTT.

The chain employs TRBV29-1 and TRBJ2-3, with 7 bases that match TRBD2. Germline V CDR1 and CDR2: SQVTM, ANQGSEA. Trimming took 2 bases from V and 1 from J; bases not matched to a gene: 24. The CDR3 loop spans 21 amino acids. DNA of the CDR3: TGCAGCGTTGAAACCAGGCCGAGGAGTAGCGGGTGGGGATTGGGCACAGATACGCAGTATTTT. It is translated as CSVETRPRSSGWGLGTDTQYF.

This chain connects TRBV4-1 to TRBJ2-1; 10 positions match TRBD1. CDR3 size: 16 residues. Germline CDR1 MGHRA, CDR2 YSYEKL. Trimming cost V 4 bases and J 1 base; bases outside gene matches: 4. CDR3 nucleotide sequence: TGCGCCAGCAGCCCTTGGACAGGGGGGTCCTACAATGAGCAGTTCTTC. This encodes CASSPWTGGSYNEQFF.

The gene calls are TRBV27 and TRBJ2-5; tentative D call: TRBD1 (5 bases). CDR3 length equals 14 residues. The germline V and J ends were trimmed by 5 bases and 4 bases, with 14 bases remaining between them. The germline gives CDR1 MNHEY, CDR2 SMNVEV (reference sequence). The CDR3 nucleotides read TGTGCCAGCAGTCCAAGACAGCTTCCAGAGACCCAGTACTTC. Protein: CASSPRQLPETQYF.

The chain uses TRBV5-8 and TRBJ1-5; D call uncertain. The CDR3 runs 16 residues. Germline V gene sequence: CDR1 SGHTS, CDR2 YDEGEE. V was clipped by 2 bases and J by 0 bases, with 12 bases between them. CDR3 region: CASSFLASDSNQPQHF. The CDR3 DNA reads as TGTGCCAGCAGCTTCCTAGCGTCTGATAGCAATCAGCCCCAGCATTTT. The complete variable domain, with remaining parts taken from reference TRBV5-8 and TRBJ1-5, reads EAGVTQSPTHLIKTRGQQATLRCSPISGHTSVYWYQQALGLGLQFLLWYDEGEERNRGNFPPRFSGRQFPNYSSELNVNALELEDSALYLCASSFLASDSNQPQHFGDGTRLSIL.

This clonotype was seen only a few times. The chain links TRBV2 to TRBJ2-7, with 7 bases matching TRBD1. The CDR3 totals 13 residues. Germline CDR1 is SNHLY and CDR2 is FYNNEI. The V segment lost 6 bases and the J segment 5 bases; nucleotides outside the gene matches: 7. CDR3 bases: TGTGCCAGCAGATCGACAGGGTTCGACGAGCAGTACTTC. Protein product: CASRSTGFDEQYF.

V usage is TRBV28 and J usage is TRBJ2-7, with 7 bases fitting TRBD2. Unmatched junction bases numbered 5, after V lost 5 bases and J lost 4 bases. This CDR3 spans 13 amino acids. CDR1 MDHEN and CDR2 SYDVKM come from the germline V gene. This CDR3 is CASSPVGGYEQYF. CDR3 DNA sequence: TGTGCCAGCAGTCCGGTGGGAGGGTACGAGCAGTACTTC.

This clonotype has a count of ten or more. This chain joins TRBV12-3 or TRBV12-4 and TRBJ2-1; 8 nucleotides match TRBD2. This CDR3 is built from 15 residues. V gave up 6 bases and J gave up 4 bases; unmatched junction bases: 8. The CDR3 coding sequence is TGTGCCAGCAGCCAAGGGACTAGTCTATACAATGAGCAGTTCTTC. Translation: CASSQGTSLYNEQFF.

Concerning this clonotype: A junction end diverges from the germline sequence, so it may reflect a read error. The genes are TRBV15 and TRBJ2-5; a weak D match, TRBD2 (6 bases). CDR1 is LNHNV, CDR2 YYDKDF, per germline (reference sequence). The CDR3 totals 14 residues. The CDR3 bases are TGTGCCGCCGCAAAAGGGACTTCTCAAGAGACCCTGTACTTC. The encoded protein is CAAAKGTSQETLYF.

This clonotype has only a few counts. CDR3 bases: TGCAGTGCTAGAGGAGGGCTAGCGGAGAATGAGCAGTTCTTC. Protein: CSARGGLAENEQFF. V is TRBV20-1 and J is TRBJ2-1; TRBD2 matches 7 bases. V dropped 1 base and J dropped 7; count of bases not matched to a gene: 7. Germline CDR1 is DFQATT and CDR2 is SNEGSKA (reference sequence). CDR3 length: 14 amino acids.

This clonotype appeared a few times. This chain joins TRBV7-6 and TRBJ2-3, with D possibly being TRBD2 (6 bases). Germline assignment: CDR1 SGHVS and CDR2 FNYEAQ. This CDR3 spans 15 amino acids. V was pared by 1 base and J by 5 bases, with 13 bases between. The CDR3 DNA is TGTGCCAGCAGCTTAGGGCTAGCGCGGGGAGATACGCAGTATTTT. This sequence encodes CASSLGLARGDTQYF. The full variable domain, in which reference TRBV7-6 and TRBJ2-3 provide the parts outside the CDR3, is GAGVSQSPRYKVTKRGQDVALRCDPISGHVSLYWYRQALGQGPEFLTYFNYEAQQDKSGLPNDRFSAERPEGSISTLTIQRTEQRDSAMYRCASSLGLARGDTQYFGPGTRLTVL.

This clonotype has just a few counts. V and J are TRBV29-1 and TRBJ2-6, with 7 bases identical to TRBD1. Trimming took 5 bases from V and 2 from J; bases not matched to a gene: 3. In germline, CDR1 is SQVTM, CDR2 ANQGSEA. The length of the CDR3 is 14 residues. CDR3 loop: CSVRRGTGANVLTF. The CDR3 DNA sequence: TGCAGCGTTCGCAGGGGGACTGGGGCCAACGTCCTGACTTTC.

This clonotype has at least ten counts. The chain uses TRBV9 and TRBJ2-7; 8 positions agree with TRBD1. J gave up 4 bases and V 4 bases, and 4 bases lay outside the gene matches. Germline lookup yields CDR1 SGDLS and CDR2 YYNGEE. The CDR3 is 13 amino acids. The CDR3 DNA is TGTGCCAGCAGCACAAGACAGGGGTACGAGCAGTACTTC. The encoded protein is CASSTRQGYEQYF.

This clonotype has ten or more counts. The V and J genes are TRBV7-9 and TRBJ2-1; 8 bases map to TRBD2. Germline values: CDR1 SEHNR, CDR2 FQNEAQ (reference sequence). After removal of 2 bases from V and 8 bases from J, the junction contained 14 bases not matched to a gene. CDR3 length: 17 residues. The CDR3 DNA reads as TGTGCCAGCAGCTTATCGTCCTTTAGCGGGATCCCCGATGAGCAGTTCTTC. Its translation is CASSLSSFSGIPDEQFF.

This clonotype occurred a few times. The chain combines TRBV29-1 with TRBJ2-1; the D gene is possibly TRBD1 (5 bases). Germline V CDR1 and CDR2: SQVTM, ANQGSEA. The CDR3 has 14 amino acids. V lost 6 bases and J lost 5, with 17 bases in between. The CDR3 sequence is CSVHKDNRHNEQFF. The CDR3, as DNA: TGCAGCGTCCATAAGGACAACAGACACAATGAGCAGTTCTTC.

The V gene is TRBV2, the J gene TRBJ2-7, with D possibly matching TRBD1 (6 bases). The CDR3 is 14 amino acids. Germline V CDR1 and CDR2: SNHLY, FYNNEI. Trimming removed 8 bases from V and 2 bases from J, with 16 bases in between. CDR3 in amino acids: CASRRTDIAYEQYF. In DNA, the CDR3 is TGTGCCAGCCGGAGGACAGATATCGCCTACGAGCAGTACTTC.

This chain joins TRBV7-2 and TRBJ1-5, with 10 bases fitting TRBD1. This CDR3 spans 15 amino acids. The V gene's germline CDR1 is SGHTA and CDR2 FQGNSA. V was pared by 4 bases and J by 4 bases, with 4 bases of the junction left unmatched. For the CDR3, the DNA is TGTGCCAGCAGCTCCAGACAGGGGGCGAATCAGCCCCAGCATTTT. This codes for CASSSRQGANQPQHF.

The V call is TRBV7-9, the J call TRBJ2-5, with a tentative D call TRBD2 (6 bases). V was cut by 2 bases and J by 4 bases, with 17 bases left in between. Germline lookup yields CDR1 SEHNR and CDR2 FQNEAQ (reference sequence). CDR3 size: 16 residues. The CDR3: CASSLFSGFGGETQYF. The CDR3 DNA sequence: TGTGCCAGCAGCTTATTCTCCGGGTTCGGGGGAGAGACCCAGTACTTC. The full variable domain, its missing parts supplied by reference TRBV7-9 and TRBJ2-5, is DTGVSQNPRHKITKRGQNVTFRCDPISEHNRLYWYRQTLGQGPEFLTYFQNEAQLEKSRLLSDRFSAERPKGSFSTLEIQRTEQGDSAMYLCASSLFSGFGGETQYFGPGTRLLVL.

This clonotype was seen more than once but under ten times. This chain links TRBV12-3 or TRBV12-4 with TRBJ2-6, with D possibly being TRBD2 (5 bases). This CDR3 contains 17 residues. V lost 7 bases and J 1 base, leaving 17 bases between the germline ends. CDR3 residues: CASTPGVGRSGANVLTF. The CDR3 DNA follows: TGTGCCAGCACCCCTGGGGTAGGGAGATCTGGGGCCAACGTCCTGACTTTC.